Following are 6 T cell receptor beta chains from one sample sequenced in a study of cytomegalovirus exposure and HLA in healthy donors (dated by TCRdb to the late 2010s). Libraries were made using the immunoSEQ multiplex PCR assay. For the multiplex PCR, a mixture combining 60 forward primers for TCR Vbeta segments and 13 reverse primers for TCR Jbeta segments was used. TCRdb stores this immuneACCESS table with in-frame sequences only. Part of the clones is absent; in the studies checked, under half of the shortfall reflects unresolved V genes, and no reason is known for the rest. Across this sample there are approximately 160,000 clones, with around 76% seen only once. About 1.6% of the sample belongs to the ten largest clones. Sequencing input: PBMCs. Source of these receptors: a girl aged 10-17 years in good health and CMV-seropositive.

This clone was counted once. The J gene is TRBJ1-1, the V gene TRBV5-1; perhaps TRBD1 as D (5 bases). V lost 4 bases and J lost 7, with 14 bases in between. The CDR3 length is 13 residues. The germline V gene has CDR1 SGHRS and CDR2 YFSETQ. The CDR3 loop is CASSGIDSLEAFF. The CDR3 coding sequence is TGCGCCAGCAGCGGAATCGACAGCCTTGAAGCTTTCTTT.

The chain couples TRBV7-9 to TRBJ1-5; D perhaps matches TRBD1 (5 bases). V was shortened by 4 bases and J by 6 bases, with 10 bases between the two germline ends. The CDR3 is 13 amino acids. Germline values: CDR1 SEHNR, CDR2 FQNEAQ (reference sequence). The CDR3 is CASSSGVVQPQHF. In DNA form, the CDR3 reads TGTGCCAGCAGCTCGGGGGTGGTTCAGCCCCAGCATTTT. The complete variable domain, with remaining parts taken from reference TRBV7-9 and TRBJ1-5, reads DTGVSQNPRHKITKRGQNVTFRCDPISEHNRLYWYRQTLGQGPEFLTYFQNEAQLEKSRLLSDRFSAERPKGSFSTLEIQRTEQGDSAMYLCASSSGVVQPQHFGDGTRLSIL.

V is TRBV28 and J is TRBJ1-5, with 7 nucleotides matching TRBD1. The CDR3 covers 12 residues. The trim removed 10 bases at V and 6 bases at J, leaving 6 bases unmatched. Germline CDR1 and CDR2: MDHEN and SYDVKM. CDR3 DNA sequence: TGTGCCACCGACAGGGCGGGTCAGCCCCAGCATTTT. It yields the protein CATDRAGQPQHF. Full variable domain (remainder filled in from reference TRBV28 and TRBJ1-5): DVKVTQSSRYLVKRTGEKVFLECVQDMDHENMFWYRQDPGLGLRLIYFSYDVKMKEKGDIPEGYSVSREKKERFSLILESASTNQTSMYLCATDRAGQPQHFGDGTRLSIL.

The CDR3 protein is CASSLSRDRGYNEQFF. CDR3 nucleotide sequence: TGTGCCAGCAGCTTAAGCCGGGACAGGGGCTACAATGAGCAGTTCTTC. The chain combines TRBV7-2 with TRBJ2-1; 10 bases match TRBD1. CDR1 and CDR2 (germline): SGHTA, FQGNSA. The CDR3 spans 16 residues. Trimming cost V 2 bases and J 3 bases; bases outside gene matches: 4.

This chain connects TRBV18 to TRBJ1-4; D is possibly TRBD1 (5 bases). Germline V gene lookup returns CDR1 KGHSH and CDR2 LQKENI. V lost 6 bases to trimming and J lost 5 bases, with 16 bases between them. The CDR3 runs 15 residues. CDR3 sequence reads: CASSPRRGENEKLFF. CDR3 DNA sequence: TGTGCCAGCTCCCCCCGGCGGGGGGAAAATGAAAAACTGTTTTTT.

The chain employs TRBV5-1 and TRBJ2-5; D is ambiguous. Germline V CDR1 and CDR2: SGHRS, YFSETQ. V lost 0 bases and J 6 bases, leaving 9 bases between the germline ends. This CDR3 has 13 residues. Written as DNA, the CDR3 is TGCGCCAGCAGCTTGGAGTATCTACAGACCCAGTACTTC. Its translation is CASSLEYLQTQYF.